Sequencing of this T cell receptor (beta chain) was carried out in a study of T cell repertoires in cytomegalovirus infection (dated by TCRdb to about 2019). Looking at the study overall: The HLA type of each donor mattered for the analysis, because public TCR beta signatures pointed to carriage of CMV infection along with the matching HLA type. On the study overall, not on this receptor specifically: The ex vivo response was dominated by HLA-C-restricted CMV-specific TCR beta clonotypes, which also provided the single most frequent clonotype in two of eight donors. In both this cohort and an independent cohort of several hundred donors, the cumulative frequency of public TCR beta family members distinguished carriers of CMV infection plus the relevant HLA type.

The CDR3 covers 13 residues, taking in both the cysteine and the phenylalanine. Of the read, only the CDR3 DNA is kept; its 39 bases are in frame from base 1. Sequences SEHNR (CDR1) and FQNEAQ (CDR2) are obtained from the germline V gene (reference sequence). V is cut by 5 bases and J by 9 bases, and the space between the germline ends is 16 bases. Details on this clonotype: The specificity of this receptor is unknown. Per-nucleotide qualities are absent, and no much larger clonotype sits a single base away.

The sample was run on an Illumina HiSeq 1500. TCRdb's own reprocessing of the public reads used fastp at Q25 and MiXCR and kept productive beta chains. Rows with one shared CDR3 protein collapse into an entry with the most common genes and DNA. This sample comprises about 450,000 distinct CDR3 sequences, roughly a third of them detected only once. Jointly, the top ten make up roughly 13% of the sample. The receptor's source is a human donor in good health (CMV status not recorded). Some clones in this sample may be carry-over from other donors' samples. This sequence uses TRBV7-9 and TRBJ1-2; no D gene is confidently identified. The sample comprised PBMCs. The CDR3 corresponds to CASSTPGVVSYTF. The bases are TGTGCCAGCAGCACCCCCGGGGTAGTAAGCTACACCTTC.